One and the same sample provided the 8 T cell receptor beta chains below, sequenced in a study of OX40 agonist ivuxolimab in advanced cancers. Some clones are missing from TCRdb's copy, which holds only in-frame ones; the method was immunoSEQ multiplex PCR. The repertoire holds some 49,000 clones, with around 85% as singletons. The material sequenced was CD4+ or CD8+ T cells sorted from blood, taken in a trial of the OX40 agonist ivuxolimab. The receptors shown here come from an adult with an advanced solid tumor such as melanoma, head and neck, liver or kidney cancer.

The chain's CDR3 is CASSDPSRGDQPQHF. CDR3 nucleotide sequence: TGTGCCAGCAGTGATCCCAGCCGAGGTGATCAGCCCCAGCATTTT. The genes are TRBV2 and TRBJ1-5; no firm D call. V gave up 3 bases and J gave up 5 bases, with 14 bases separating them. The CDR3 contains 15 residues. Germline CDR1 SNHLY, CDR2 FYNNEI. The entire variable domain, with the rest obtained from reference TRBV2 and TRBJ1-5, is as follows: EPEVTQTPSHQVTQMGQEVILRCVPISNHLYFYWYRQILGQKVEFLVSFYNNEISEKSEIFDDQFSVERPDGSNFTLKIRSTKLEDSAMYFCASSDPSRGDQPQHFGDGTRLSIL.

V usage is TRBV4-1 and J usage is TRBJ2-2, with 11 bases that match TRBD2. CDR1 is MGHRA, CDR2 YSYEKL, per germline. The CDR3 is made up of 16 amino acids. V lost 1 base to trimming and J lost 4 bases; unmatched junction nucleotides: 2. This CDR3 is CASSQVAGGPTGELFF. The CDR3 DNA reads TGCGCCAGCAGCCAAGTAGCGGGGGGGCCCACCGGGGAGCTGTTTTTT.

The CDR3 protein is CASSEIVDRANEKLFF. The DNA for the CDR3 is TGTGCCAGCAGTGAGATCGTGGACAGGGCAAATGAAAAACTGTTTTTT. The chain uses TRBV2 and TRBJ1-4; 8 bases agree with TRBD1. The CDR3 extends over 16 amino acids. Germline V gene lookup returns CDR1 SNHLY and CDR2 FYNNEI. Trimming cost V 3 bases and J 5 bases; bases outside gene matches: 8.

CDR3 amino acids: CASSKDMNTEAFF. The CDR3 DNA reads TGTGCCAGCAGCAAGGACATGAACACTGAAGCTTTCTTT. The genes are TRBV9 and TRBJ1-1; the D gene is possibly TRBD1 (5 bases). The CDR3 is 13 residues long. CDR1 is SGDLS and CDR2 is YYNGEE in the germline V gene. V was clipped by 4 bases and J by 0 bases, with 7 bases between them.

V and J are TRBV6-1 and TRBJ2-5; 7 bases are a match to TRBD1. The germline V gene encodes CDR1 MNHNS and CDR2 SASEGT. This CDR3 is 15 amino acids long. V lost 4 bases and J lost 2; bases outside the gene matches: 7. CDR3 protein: CASSARDRLQETQYF. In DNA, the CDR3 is TGTGCCAGCAGTGCTAGGGACAGATTGCAAGAGACCCAGTACTTC.

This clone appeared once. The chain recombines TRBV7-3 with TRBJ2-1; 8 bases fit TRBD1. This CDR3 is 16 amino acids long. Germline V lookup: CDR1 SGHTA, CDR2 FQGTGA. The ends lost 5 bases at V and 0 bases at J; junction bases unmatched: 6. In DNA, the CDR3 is TGTGCCAGCAGCCTGACAGGGGAGAGCTCCTACAATGAGCAGTTCTTC. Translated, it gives CASSLTGESSYNEQFF.

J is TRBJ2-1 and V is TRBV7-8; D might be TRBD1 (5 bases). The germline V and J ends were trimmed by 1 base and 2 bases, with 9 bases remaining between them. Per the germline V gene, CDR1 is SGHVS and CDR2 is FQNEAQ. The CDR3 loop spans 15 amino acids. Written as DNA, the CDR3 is TGTGCCAGCAGCTTAGTCCAGGGAACCTACAATGAGCAGTTCTTC. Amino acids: CASSLVQGTYNEQFF. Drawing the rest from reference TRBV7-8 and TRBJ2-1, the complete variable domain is GAGVSQSPRYKVAKRGQDVALRCDPISGHVSLFWYQQALGQGPEFLTYFQNEAQLDKSGLPSDRFFAERPEGSVSTLKIQRTQQEDSAVYLCASSLVQGTYNEQFFGPGTRLTVL.

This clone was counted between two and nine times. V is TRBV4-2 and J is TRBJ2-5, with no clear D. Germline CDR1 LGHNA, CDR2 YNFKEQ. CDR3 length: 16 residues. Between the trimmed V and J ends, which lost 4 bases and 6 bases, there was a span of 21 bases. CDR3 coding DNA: TGTGCCAGCAGCCCCCGTGAGTCACATGGTGTAAAGACCCAGTACTTC. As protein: CASSPRESHGVKTQYF.